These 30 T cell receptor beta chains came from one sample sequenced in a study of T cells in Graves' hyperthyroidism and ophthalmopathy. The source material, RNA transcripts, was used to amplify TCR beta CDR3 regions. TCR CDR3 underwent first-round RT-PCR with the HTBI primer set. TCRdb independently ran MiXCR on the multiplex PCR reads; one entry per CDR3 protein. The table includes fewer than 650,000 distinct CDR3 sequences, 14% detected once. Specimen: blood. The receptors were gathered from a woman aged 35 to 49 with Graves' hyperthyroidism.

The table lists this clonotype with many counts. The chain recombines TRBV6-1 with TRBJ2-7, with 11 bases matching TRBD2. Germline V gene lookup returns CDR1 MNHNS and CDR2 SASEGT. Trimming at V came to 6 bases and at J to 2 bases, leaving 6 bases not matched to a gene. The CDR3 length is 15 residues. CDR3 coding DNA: TGTGCCAGCAGACCGACTAGCGGGACGGCCTACGAGCAGTACTTC. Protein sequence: CASRPTSGTAYEQYF.

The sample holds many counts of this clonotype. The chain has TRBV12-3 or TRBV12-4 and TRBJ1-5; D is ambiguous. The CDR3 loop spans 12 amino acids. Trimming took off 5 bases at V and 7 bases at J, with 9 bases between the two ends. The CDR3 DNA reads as TGTGCCAGCAGTCCGATGGGGCAGCCCCAGCATTTT. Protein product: CASSPMGQPQHF.

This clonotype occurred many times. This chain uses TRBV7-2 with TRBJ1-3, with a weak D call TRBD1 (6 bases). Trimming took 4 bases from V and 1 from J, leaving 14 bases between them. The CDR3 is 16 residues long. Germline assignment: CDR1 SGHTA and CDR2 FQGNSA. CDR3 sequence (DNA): TGTGCCAGCAGCTCGACCACAGGGACATCTGGAAACACCATATATTTT. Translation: CASSSTTGTSGNTIYF.

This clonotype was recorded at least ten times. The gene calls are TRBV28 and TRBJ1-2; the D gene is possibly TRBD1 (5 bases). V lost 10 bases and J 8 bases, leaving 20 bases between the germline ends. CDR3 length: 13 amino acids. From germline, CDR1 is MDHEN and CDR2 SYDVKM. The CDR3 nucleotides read TGTGCCACCGATGGGACCCAACTAGGGGGCTACACCTTC. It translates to CATDGTQLGGYTF.

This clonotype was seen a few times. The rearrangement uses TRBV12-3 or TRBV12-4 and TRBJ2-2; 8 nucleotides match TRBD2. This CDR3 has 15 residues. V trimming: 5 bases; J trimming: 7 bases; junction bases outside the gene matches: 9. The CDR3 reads CASSTSGGPRGELFF. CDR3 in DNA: TGTGCCAGCAGTACCAGCGGGGGCCCCCGCGGGGAGCTGTTTTTT.

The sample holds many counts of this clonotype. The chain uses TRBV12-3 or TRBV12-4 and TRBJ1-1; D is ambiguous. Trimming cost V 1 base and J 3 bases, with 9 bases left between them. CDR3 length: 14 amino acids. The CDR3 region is CASSLGGPDTEAFF. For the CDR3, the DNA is TGTGCCAGCAGTTTAGGAGGGCCGGACACTGAAGCTTTCTTT.

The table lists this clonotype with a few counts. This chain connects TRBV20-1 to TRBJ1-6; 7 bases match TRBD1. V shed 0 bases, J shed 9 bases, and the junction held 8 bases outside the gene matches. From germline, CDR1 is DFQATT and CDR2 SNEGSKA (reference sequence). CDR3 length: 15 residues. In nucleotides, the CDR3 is TGCAGTGCTAGAGATCCCGACAGGGTGGGTTCACCCCTCCACTTT. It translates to CSARDPDRVGSPLHF.

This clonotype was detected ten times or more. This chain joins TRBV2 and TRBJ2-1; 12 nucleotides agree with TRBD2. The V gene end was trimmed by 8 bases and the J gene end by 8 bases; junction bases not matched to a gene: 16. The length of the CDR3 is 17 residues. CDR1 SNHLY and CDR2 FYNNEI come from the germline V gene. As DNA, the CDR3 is TGTGCCAGCGAAGGGGGACTGACTAGCGGGAGTCTGTATGAGCAGTTCTTC. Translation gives CASEGGLTSGSLYEQFF.

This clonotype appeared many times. The CDR3 DNA follows: TGTGCCAGCAAAACCGGGACAGTTCCCGATACGCAGTATTTT. It encodes CASKTGTVPDTQYF. The chain carries TRBV7-9 and TRBJ2-3; 7 bases are a match to TRBD1. Losses at the gene ends were 7 bases for V and 6 bases for J; bases not matched to a gene: 10. The CDR3 totals 14 residues. The V gene's germline CDR1 is SEHNR and CDR2 FQNEAQ (reference sequence).

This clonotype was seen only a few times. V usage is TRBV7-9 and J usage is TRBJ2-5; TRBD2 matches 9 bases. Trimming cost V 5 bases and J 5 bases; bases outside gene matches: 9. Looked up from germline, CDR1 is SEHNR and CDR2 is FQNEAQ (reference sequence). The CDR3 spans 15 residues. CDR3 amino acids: CASSPIAGVWETQYF. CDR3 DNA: TGTGCCAGCAGCCCTATAGCGGGAGTGTGGGAGACCCAGTACTTC.

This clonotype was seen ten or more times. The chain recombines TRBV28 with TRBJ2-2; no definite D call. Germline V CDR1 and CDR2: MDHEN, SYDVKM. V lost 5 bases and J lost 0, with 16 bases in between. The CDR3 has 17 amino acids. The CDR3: CASSLPTLFTNTGELFF. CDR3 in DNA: TGTGCCAGCAGTCTCCCGACATTATTTACGAACACCGGGGAGCTGTTTTTT.

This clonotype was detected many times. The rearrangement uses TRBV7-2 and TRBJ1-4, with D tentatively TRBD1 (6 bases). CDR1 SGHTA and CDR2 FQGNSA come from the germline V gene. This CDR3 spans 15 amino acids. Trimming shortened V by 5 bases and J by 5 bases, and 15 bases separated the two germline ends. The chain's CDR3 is CASSLLQGENEKLFF. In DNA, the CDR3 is TGTGCCAGCAGCCTCCTACAGGGAGAAAATGAAAAACTGTTTTTT.

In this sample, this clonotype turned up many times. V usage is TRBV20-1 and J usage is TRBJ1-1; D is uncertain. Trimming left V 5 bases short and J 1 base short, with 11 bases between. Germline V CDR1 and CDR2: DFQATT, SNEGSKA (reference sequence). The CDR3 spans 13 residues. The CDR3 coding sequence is TGCAGTGCTCAACGAACAGAGAACACTGAAGCTTTCTTT. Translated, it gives CSAQRTENTEAFF.

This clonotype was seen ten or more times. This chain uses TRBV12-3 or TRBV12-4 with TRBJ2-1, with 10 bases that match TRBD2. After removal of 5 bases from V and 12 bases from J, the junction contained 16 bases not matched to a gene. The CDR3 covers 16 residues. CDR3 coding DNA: TGTGCCAGCAGTCAACCCCCGGCTAGCGGGAGACCGTTGCAGTTCTTC. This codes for CASSQPPASGRPLQFF.

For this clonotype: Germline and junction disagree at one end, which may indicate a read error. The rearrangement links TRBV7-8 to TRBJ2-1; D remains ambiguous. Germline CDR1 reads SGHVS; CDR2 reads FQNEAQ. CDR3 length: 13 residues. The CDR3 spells CASSQASGDEQFF. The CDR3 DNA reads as TGCGCCAGCAGCCAAGCGTCTGGCGATGAGCAGTTCTTC.

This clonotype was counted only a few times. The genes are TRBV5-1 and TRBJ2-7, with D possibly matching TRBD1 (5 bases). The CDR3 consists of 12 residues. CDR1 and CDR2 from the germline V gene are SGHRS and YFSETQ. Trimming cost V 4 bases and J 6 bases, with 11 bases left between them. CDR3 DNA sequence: TGCGCCAGCAGCACGGTAGGGGCCGAGCAGTACTTC. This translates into CASSTVGAEQYF.

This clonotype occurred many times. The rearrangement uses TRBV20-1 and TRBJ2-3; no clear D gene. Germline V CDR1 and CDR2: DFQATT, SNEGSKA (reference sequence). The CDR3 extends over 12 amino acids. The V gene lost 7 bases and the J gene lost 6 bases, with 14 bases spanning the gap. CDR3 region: CSGCGLGDTQYF. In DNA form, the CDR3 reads TGCAGTGGTTGTGGGTTGGGTGATACGCAGTATTTT.

Here the CDR3 reads CASSKRGSTDTQYF. CDR3 DNA sequence: TGTGCCAGTAGTAAACGCGGGAGCACAGATACGCAGTATTTT. The chain has TRBV19 and TRBJ2-3; TRBD2 might be the D (5 bases). The CDR3 runs 14 residues. Per the germline V gene, CDR1 is LNHDA and CDR2 is SQIVND (reference sequence). Trimming took 4 bases from V and 0 from J, leaving 8 bases between them.

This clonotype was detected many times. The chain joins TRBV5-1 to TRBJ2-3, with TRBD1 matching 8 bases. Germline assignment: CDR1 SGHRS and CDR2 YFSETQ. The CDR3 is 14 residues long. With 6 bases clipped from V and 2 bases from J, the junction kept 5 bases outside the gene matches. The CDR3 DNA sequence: TGCGCCAGCAAGGACAGGGTCGACACAGATACGCAGTATTTT. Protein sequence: CASKDRVDTDTQYF.

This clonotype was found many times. This CDR3 is CASSLKRGRHEKLFF. CDR3 nucleotides: TGTGCCAGCAGCTTGAAGCGAGGAAGACATGAAAAACTGTTTTTT. The rearrangement links TRBV7-8 to TRBJ1-4; D ambiguous. CDR3 length: 15 residues. The germline V gene encodes CDR1 SGHVS and CDR2 FQNEAQ. Trimming removed 3 bases at V and 6 bases at J, with 14 bases between. The whole variable domain, remainder taken from reference TRBV7-8 and TRBJ1-4, is GAGVSQSPRYKVAKRGQDVALRCDPISGHVSLFWYQQALGQGPEFLTYFQNEAQLDKSGLPSDRFFAERPEGSVSTLKIQRTQQEDSAVYLCASSLKRGRHEKLFFGSGTQLSVL.

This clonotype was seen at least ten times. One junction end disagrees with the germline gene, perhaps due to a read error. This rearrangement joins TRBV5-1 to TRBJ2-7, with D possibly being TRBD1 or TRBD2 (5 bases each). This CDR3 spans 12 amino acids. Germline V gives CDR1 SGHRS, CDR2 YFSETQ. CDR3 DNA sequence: TGTGCCAGCAGCTTAGGGGAGTACGAGCAGTACTTC. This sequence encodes CASSLGEYEQYF.

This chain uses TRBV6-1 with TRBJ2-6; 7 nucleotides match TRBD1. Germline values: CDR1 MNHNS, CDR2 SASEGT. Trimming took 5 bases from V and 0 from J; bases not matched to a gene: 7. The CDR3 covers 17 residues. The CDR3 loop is CASSYGTVSSGANVLTF. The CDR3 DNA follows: TGTGCCAGCAGTTATGGGACAGTCTCCTCTGGGGCCAACGTCCTGACTTTC.

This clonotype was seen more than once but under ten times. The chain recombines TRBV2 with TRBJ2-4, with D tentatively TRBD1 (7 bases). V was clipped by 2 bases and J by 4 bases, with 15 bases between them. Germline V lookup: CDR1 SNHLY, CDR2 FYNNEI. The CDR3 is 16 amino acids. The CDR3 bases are TGTGCCAGCAGTGAATCCTCCGGGGGACAGAAAAACATTCAGTACTTC. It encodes CASSESSGGQKNIQYF.

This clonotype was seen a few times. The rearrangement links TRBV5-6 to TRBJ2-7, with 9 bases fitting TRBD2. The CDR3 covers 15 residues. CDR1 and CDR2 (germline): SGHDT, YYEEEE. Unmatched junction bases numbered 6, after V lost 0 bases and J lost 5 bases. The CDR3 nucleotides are TGTGCCAGCAGCTTGGCGGGACTAGCTACCCACGAGCAGTACTTC. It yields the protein CASSLAGLATHEQYF. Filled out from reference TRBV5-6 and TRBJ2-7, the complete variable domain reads DAGVTQSPTHLIKTRGQQVTLRCSPKSGHDTVSWYQQALGQGPQFIFQYYEEEERQRGNFPDRFSGHQFPNYSSELNVNALLLGDSALYLCASSLAGLATHEQYFGPGTRLTVT.

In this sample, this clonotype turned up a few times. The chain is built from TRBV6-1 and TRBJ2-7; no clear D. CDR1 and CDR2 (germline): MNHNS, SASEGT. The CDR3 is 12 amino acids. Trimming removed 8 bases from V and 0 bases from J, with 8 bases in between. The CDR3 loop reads CASGQRSYEQYF. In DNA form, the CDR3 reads TGTGCCAGCGGGCAGCGCTCCTACGAGCAGTACTTC.

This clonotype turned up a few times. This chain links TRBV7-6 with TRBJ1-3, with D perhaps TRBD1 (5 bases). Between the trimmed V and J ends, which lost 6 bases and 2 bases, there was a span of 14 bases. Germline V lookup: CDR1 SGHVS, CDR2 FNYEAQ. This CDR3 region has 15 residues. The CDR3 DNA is TGTGCCAGCAGTGCAGGGCGAGTCCCTGGAAACACCATATATTTT. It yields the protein CASSAGRVPGNTIYF.

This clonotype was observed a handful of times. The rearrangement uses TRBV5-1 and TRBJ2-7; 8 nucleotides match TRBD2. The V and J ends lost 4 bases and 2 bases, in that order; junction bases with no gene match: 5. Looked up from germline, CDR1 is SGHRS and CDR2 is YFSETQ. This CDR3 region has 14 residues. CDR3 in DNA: TGCGCCAGCAGCAGTACTAGCGGAGCCTACGAGCAGTACTTC. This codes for CASSSTSGAYEQYF. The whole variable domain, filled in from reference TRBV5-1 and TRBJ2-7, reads KAGVTQTPRYLIKTRGQQVTLSCSPISGHRSVSWYQQTPGQGLQFLFEYFSETQRNKGNFPGRFSGRQFSNSRSEMNVSTLELGDSALYLCASSSTSGAYEQYFGPGTRLTVT.

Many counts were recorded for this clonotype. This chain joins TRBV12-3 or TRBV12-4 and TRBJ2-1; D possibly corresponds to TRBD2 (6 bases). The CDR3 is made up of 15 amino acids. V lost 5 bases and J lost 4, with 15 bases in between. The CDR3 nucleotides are TGTGCCAGCAGTATCCGGGGGAGACCTTACAATGAGCAGTTCTTC. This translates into CASSIRGRPYNEQFF.

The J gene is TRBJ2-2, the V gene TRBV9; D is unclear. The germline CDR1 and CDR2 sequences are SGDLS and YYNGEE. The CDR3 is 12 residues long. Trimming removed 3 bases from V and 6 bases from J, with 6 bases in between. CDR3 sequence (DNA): TGTGCCAGCAGCGCCAATTCCGGGGAGCTGTTTTTT. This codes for CASSANSGELFF.

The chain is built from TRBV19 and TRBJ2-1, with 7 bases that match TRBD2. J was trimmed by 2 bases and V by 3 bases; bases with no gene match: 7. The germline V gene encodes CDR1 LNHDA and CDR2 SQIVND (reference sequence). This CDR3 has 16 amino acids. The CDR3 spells CASSIAGLGAYNEQFF. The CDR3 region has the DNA TGTGCCAGTAGTATCGCCGGACTAGGGGCCTACAATGAGCAGTTCTTC.